These T cell receptor beta chains were read from a single sample in a study of radiation and T cells in renal cell carcinoma. Some clones are missing from TCRdb's copy, which holds only in-frame ones; the method was immunoSEQ multiplex PCR. This sample has 150,000 or so clones; less than 85% occur once, and the top ten carry around a quarter. This specimen consisted of blood, obtained from a patient whose treatment included radiotherapy and nephrectomy. These receptors were obtained from a woman in her forties or fifties with renal cell carcinoma. The CDR3 runs from the conserved cysteine through the conserved F or W. A D gene is named only where the DNA matches it firmly. Clone sizes are given selectively: once, few, many, or a class where the clone is expanded.

d_call: .; clone_size: once; j_call: TRBJ2-3; v_call: TRBV12-5; cdr3_nt: TGTGCTAGTGGTTTGGTGGCAACCGGGGCAGATACGCAGTATTTT; cdr3_aa: CASGLVATGADTQYF
d_call: .; clone_size: .; j_call: TRBJ1-1; v_call: TRBV6-5; cdr3_nt: TGTGCCAGCATCAAGGCAGGGAACACTGAAGCTTTCTTT; cdr3_aa: CASIKAGNTEAFF
d_call: .; clone_size: .; j_call: TRBJ2-6; v_call: TRBV4-3; cdr3_nt: TGCGCCAGCAGCCAAGTATCACAGGGTGGAAGGGCCAACGTCCTGACTTTC; cdr3_aa: CASSQVSQGGRANVLTF
d_call: .; clone_size: .; j_call: TRBJ1-6; v_call: TRBV9; cdr3_nt: TGTGCCAGCAGCGTAGCTTTGGCAGGCGCTTCACCCCTCCACTTT; cdr3_aa: CASSVALAGASPLHF
d_call: .; clone_size: .; j_call: TRBJ1-3; v_call: TRBV4-3; cdr3_nt: TGCGCCAGCAGCCAAGATAGGGCGGGTCCTGGAAACACCATATATTTT; cdr3_aa: CASSQDRAGPGNTIYF
d_call: TRBD1; clone_size: .; j_call: TRBJ1-2; v_call: TRBV5-6; cdr3_nt: TGTGCCAGCAGCTTGCGACGACAGGGCAACTATGGCTACACCTTC; cdr3_aa: CASSLRRQGNYGYTF
d_call: .; clone_size: .; j_call: TRBJ1-5; v_call: TRBV2; cdr3_nt: TGTGCCAGCAGTGAAACCCCCAGGGGCGGGTATGGCAATCAGCCCCAGCATTTT; cdr3_aa: CASSETPRGGYGNQPQHF
d_call: .; clone_size: .; j_call: TRBJ1-3; v_call: TRBV20-1; cdr3_nt: TGCAGTGCCCCAATTGGAAACACCATATATTTT; cdr3_aa: CSAPIGNTIYF
d_call: TRBD1; clone_size: .; j_call: TRBJ2-7; v_call: TRBV11-2; cdr3_nt: TGTGCCAGCAGCTCTACAGGGGCCGAGCAGTACTTC; cdr3_aa: CASSSTGAEQYF
d_call: TRBD2; clone_size: .; j_call: TRBJ2-7; v_call: TRBV7-2; cdr3_nt: TGTGCCAGCAGCTTAGGGCCTGCTAGCGGTATCTACGAGCAGTACTTC; cdr3_aa: CASSLGPASGIYEQYF
d_call: .; clone_size: .; j_call: TRBJ1-2; v_call: TRBV6-5; cdr3_nt: TGTGCCAGCAGTTCTCTCCTTGGCTACACCTTC; cdr3_aa: CASSSLLGYTF
d_call: TRBD1; clone_size: .; j_call: TRBJ1-5; v_call: TRBV14; cdr3_nt: TGTGCCAGCAGCCCGGCGGGGACAGTCAATCAGCCCCAGCATTTT; cdr3_aa: CASSPAGTVNQPQHF
d_call: .; clone_size: .; j_call: TRBJ2-7; v_call: TRBV15; cdr3_nt: TGTGCCACCAGCAATACGGCCTACGAGCAGTACTTC; cdr3_aa: CATSNTAYEQYF
d_call: .; clone_size: .; j_call: TRBJ1-2; v_call: TRBV7-2; cdr3_nt: TGTGCCAGCAGCTTAGCATACAGGGACTATGGCTACACCTTC; cdr3_aa: CASSLAYRDYGYTF
d_call: .; clone_size: .; j_call: TRBJ2-5; v_call: TRBV20-1; cdr3_nt: TGCAGTGCGTATCAAGAGACCCAGTACTTC; cdr3_aa: CSAYQETQYF
d_call: .; clone_size: once; j_call: TRBJ2-7; v_call: TRBV5-1; cdr3_nt: TGCGCCAGCACCCCAGCGGGTTCCTACGAGCAGTACTTC; cdr3_aa: CASTPAGSYEQYF
d_call: .; clone_size: few; j_call: TRBJ2-7; v_call: TRBV6-1; cdr3_nt: TGTGCCAGCAGTGAAGGGGGGAGGTACGAGCAGTACTTC; cdr3_aa: CASSEGGRYEQYF
d_call: .; clone_size: few; j_call: TRBJ2-2; v_call: TRBV5-4; cdr3_nt: TGTGCCAGCAGCTCCCGGACAGCGAACACCGGGGAGCTGTTTTTT; cdr3_aa: CASSSRTANTGELFF
d_call: .; clone_size: few; j_call: TRBJ1-2; v_call: TRBV7-2; cdr3_nt: TGTGCCAGCAGCTTAGGAGGGGACTATGGCTACACCTTC; cdr3_aa: CASSLGGDYGYTF
d_call: .; clone_size: .; j_call: TRBJ1-2; v_call: TRBV5-1; cdr3_nt: TGCGCCAGCAGCTTAGGACAGTATGGCTACACCTTC; cdr3_aa: CASSLGQYGYTF
d_call: .; clone_size: .; j_call: TRBJ1-1; v_call: TRBV1; cdr3_nt: TGCACCAGCAGCCCGGACAGGGTCGGGAACACTGAAGCTTTCTTT; cdr3_aa: CTSSPDRVGNTEAFF
d_call: TRBD2; clone_size: .; j_call: TRBJ2-2; v_call: TRBV29-1; cdr3_nt: TGCAGCGGGGACTACCCAACCGGGGAGCTGTTTTTT; cdr3_aa: CSGDYPTGELFF
d_call: .; clone_size: .; j_call: TRBJ2-7; v_call: TRBV10-1; cdr3_nt: TGCGCCAGCAGTGAGTTCGGGGGACAGTCCTACGAGCAGTACTTC; cdr3_aa: CASSEFGGQSYEQYF
d_call: TRBD1; clone_size: few; j_call: TRBJ2-2; v_call: TRBV7-2; cdr3_nt: TGTGCCAGCAGACAGAGCCAGGGGGCTAACACCGGGGAGCTGTTTTTT; cdr3_aa: CASRQSQGANTGELFF
d_call: .; clone_size: .; j_call: TRBJ1-1; v_call: TRBV7-8; cdr3_nt: TGTGCCAGCAGCTTAGGAAGGGATTCGGCTTTCTTT; cdr3_aa: CASSLGRDSAFF
d_call: .; clone_size: .; j_call: TRBJ1-1; v_call: TRBV6-1; cdr3_nt: TGTGCCAGCAGTGATGTTATGAACACTGAAGCTTTCTTT; cdr3_aa: CASSDVMNTEAFF
d_call: .; clone_size: .; j_call: TRBJ2-7; v_call: TRBV29-1; cdr3_nt: TGCAGCGTTGTGCTGGGGGCCCGCTACGAGCAGTACTTC; cdr3_aa: CSVVLGARYEQYF
d_call: .; clone_size: .; j_call: TRBJ1-4; v_call: TRBV19; cdr3_nt: TGTGCCAGTAGCCCAGGGAAGGAAAAACTGTTTTTT; cdr3_aa: CASSPGKEKLFF
d_call: .; clone_size: .; j_call: TRBJ2-6; v_call: TRBV5-1; cdr3_nt: TGCGCCAGCAGCTTAGCCTCTGGGGCCAACGTCCTGACTTTC; cdr3_aa: CASSLASGANVLTF
d_call: .; clone_size: .; j_call: TRBJ2-1; v_call: TRBV11-3; cdr3_nt: TGTGCCAGCAGCTTGGGTAATATCAGAAGGGGCTTGAATGAGCAGTTCTTC; cdr3_aa: CASSLGNIRRGLNEQFF
d_call: .; clone_size: once; j_call: TRBJ1-2; v_call: TRBV18; cdr3_nt: TGTGCCAGCTCACCACCGTCCAGAAACTATGGCTACACCTTC; cdr3_aa: CASSPPSRNYGYTF
d_call: .; clone_size: .; j_call: TRBJ2-7; v_call: TRBV4-1; cdr3_nt: TGCGCCAACTACGAGCAGTACTTC; cdr3_aa: CANYEQYF
d_call: TRBD1; clone_size: .; j_call: TRBJ2-7; v_call: TRBV18; cdr3_nt: TGTGCCAGCTCACCACCGACAGGGGGGTACGAGCAGTACTTC; cdr3_aa: CASSPPTGGYEQYF
d_call: .; clone_size: .; j_call: TRBJ2-5; v_call: TRBV6-1; cdr3_nt: TGTGCCAGCATGTTAACAGGCCAACCCCAGAGGGCCCAGTACTTC; cdr3_aa: CASMLTGQPQRAQYF
d_call: .; clone_size: once; j_call: TRBJ2-1; v_call: TRBV4-2; cdr3_nt: TGTGCCAGCAGCCAAGGGGACCATGGTGGGAATGAGCAGTTCTTC; cdr3_aa: CASSQGDHGGNEQFF
d_call: .; clone_size: .; j_call: TRBJ1-5; v_call: TRBV19; cdr3_nt: TGTGCCAGTAGTATAGTAGTCAATCAGCCCCAGCATTTT; cdr3_aa: CASSIVVNQPQHF
d_call: .; clone_size: .; j_call: TRBJ2-7; v_call: TRBV6-1; cdr3_nt: TGTGCCAGCAGTGAAGTTTACGCCTTCTCCTACGAGCAGTACTTC; cdr3_aa: CASSEVYAFSYEQYF
d_call: TRBD1; clone_size: .; j_call: TRBJ2-7; v_call: TRBV18; cdr3_nt: TGTGCCAGCTCACCCGGGACAGGGGACTACGAGCAGTACTTC; cdr3_aa: CASSPGTGDYEQYF
d_call: .; clone_size: .; j_call: TRBJ1-1; v_call: TRBV28; cdr3_nt: TGTGCCAGCAGCCCCCTCGGCGCTTACATGAACACTGAAGCTTTCTTT; cdr3_aa: CASSPLGAYMNTEAFF
d_call: TRBD1; clone_size: .; j_call: TRBJ2-5; v_call: TRBV2; cdr3_nt: TGTGCCAGCAGGGACAGGGGGCAAGAGACCCAGTACTTC; cdr3_aa: CASRDRGQETQYF
d_call: .; clone_size: .; j_call: TRBJ2-7; v_call: TRBV7-6; cdr3_nt: TGTGCCAGCAGCGGTTTGAACAGCCCCTACGAGCAGTACTTC; cdr3_aa: CASSGLNSPYEQYF